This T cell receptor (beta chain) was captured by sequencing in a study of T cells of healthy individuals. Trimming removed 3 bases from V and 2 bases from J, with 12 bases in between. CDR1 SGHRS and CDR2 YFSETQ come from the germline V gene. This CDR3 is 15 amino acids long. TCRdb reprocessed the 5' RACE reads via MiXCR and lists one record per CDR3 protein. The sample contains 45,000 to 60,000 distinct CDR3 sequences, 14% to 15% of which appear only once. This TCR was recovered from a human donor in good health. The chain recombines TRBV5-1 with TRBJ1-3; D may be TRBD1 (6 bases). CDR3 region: CASSSRGEAGNTIYF. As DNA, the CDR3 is TGCGCCAGCAGCTCCAGGGGAGAGGCTGGAAACACCATATATTTT.